A selection of T cell receptor beta chains follows, all from one sample in a study of T cells after yellow fever vaccination. TCRdb itself ran the 5' RACE reads through MiXCR, one entry per CDR3 protein. The sample lists 50,000 to 65,000 distinct CDR3 sequences, less than 8.5% seen once, with more than 20% in the top ten. The material was CD8+ T cells not binding an NS4B(214-222) dextramer, sorted from PBMCs, obtained approximately 40 days after the first yellow fever vaccination. Source of these receptors: a man between 18 and 35 years old who received the YFV17D yellow fever vaccine. Each CDR3 is given with its conserved first and last residue. Fields, in order: V gene, clone size, J gene, D gene, CDR3 protein, CDR3 DNA. D genes are given only for firm matches. Where a row states a size, it is once, few, many or the class of an expanded clone; other rows omit it.

TRBV3-1	.	TRBJ2-1	TRBD2	CASSRSSGGTNNEQFF	TGTGCCAGCAGCCGCAGTAGCGGGGGGACCAACAATGAGCAGTTCTTC
TRBV7-3	few	TRBJ2-4	.	CASSLRGDQGGKNIQYF	TGTGCCAGCAGCTTAAGAGGGGACCAGGGGGGCAAAAACATTCAGTACTTC
TRBV5-1	.	TRBJ1-1	.	CASSLGQDFSMNTEAFF	TGCGCCAGCAGCTTGGGACAGGATTTTTCCATGAACACTGAAGCTTTCTTT
TRBV4-1	few	TRBJ1-5	.	CASSQRQVSNQPQHF	TGCGCCAGCAGCCAAAGGCAGGTTAGCAATCAGCCCCAGCATTTT
TRBV4-3	few	TRBJ2-4	.	CASSQDPSGYNIQYF	TGCGCCAGCAGCCAAGATCCTTCGGGGTATAACATTCAGTACTTC
TRBV4-1	few	TRBJ2-1	TRBD2	CASSLRGGGLNEQFF	TGCGCCAGCAGCCTGCGGGGGGGGGGACTAAATGAGCAGTTCTTC
TRBV12-3/TRBV12-4	.	TRBJ2-4	TRBD1	CASTSGTVGNIQYF	TGTGCCAGCACCTCCGGGACAGTCGGAAACATTCAGTACTTC
TRBV10-3	many	TRBJ2-1	.	CAISVSADEQFF	TGTGCCATCAGTGTGAGTGCCGATGAGCAGTTCTTC
TRBV19	.	TRBJ2-3	TRBD2	CASSWDERGNTDTQYF	TGTGCCAGTAGTTGGGATGAGCGGGGAAACACAGATACGCAGTATTTT
TRBV4-2	many	TRBJ1-1	.	CASSPGEGGTEAFF	TGTGCCAGCAGCCCGGGGGAGGGTGGCACTGAAGCTTTCTTT
TRBV5-1	many	TRBJ2-7	TRBD1	CASSFGQGDYEQYF	TGCGCCAGCAGCTTTGGACAGGGGGACTACGAGCAGTACTTC